This TCR beta chain was retrieved from a study of blood T cell repertoires in COVID-19. Study background: Samples came from the United States, Italy and Spain, spanning acute and convalescent COVID-19. T cells, B-cell-depleted T cells, or PBMCs provided the cDNA or gDNA that served as material.

Per the original methods: Amplification of reference gene primers was used by the study to estimate nucleated cell counts. Data came from immunoSEQ multiplex PCR; TCRdb stores just in-frame clones and leaves some out. V and J calls and clone size are as listed in that table; D and trimming were resolved from the DNA. The sample holds roughly 76,000 clones, 80% to 90% seen once. The source is a man aged 70 or older with active or convalescent COVID-19. The sequenced material came from peripheral blood.

In DNA form, the CDR3 reads TGTGCCAGCAGTTTGGGCCTTAGCACAGATACGCAGTATTTT. This encodes CASSLGLSTDTQYF. This rearrangement joins TRBV27 to TRBJ2-3; D is uncertain. Germline CDR1 reads MNHEY; CDR2 reads SMNVEV (reference sequence). This CDR3 comprises 14 residues. Trimming took 3 bases from V and 0 from J, leaving 7 bases between them.